This TCR beta chain derives from a study of T cells in Graves' hyperthyroidism and ophthalmopathy. At least ten counts were recorded for this clonotype. The TCR beta CDR3 regions underwent amplification using RNA transcripts as the source. In the first-round RT-PCR of the TCR CDR3, the HTBI primer set was used. TCRdb analysed the multiplex PCR reads with MiXCR anew, one entry per CDR3 protein. The table includes about 620,000 distinct CDR3 sequences, 15% to 20% detected once. The TCR comes from a woman between 25 and 40 years old with Graves' hyperthyroidism. Sample: blood.

The CDR3 region has the DNA TGTGCCAGCAGTCCACTAGCGGGACCCCGCGAGCAGTACTTC. It translates to CASSPLAGPREQYF. V is TRBV12-3 or TRBV12-4 and J is TRBJ2-7; 10 nucleotides line up with TRBD2. This CDR3 contains 14 residues. V was pared by 5 bases and J by 6 bases, with 7 bases of the junction left unmatched.